This is a list of T cell receptor beta chains from one sample in a study of cytomegalovirus exposure and HLA in healthy donors. Data came from immunoSEQ multiplex PCR; TCRdb stores just in-frame clones and leaves some out. The sample has a few hundred thousand clones, 75% to 90% seen once; the top ten hold more than 12%. Input material: PBMCs. These receptors were obtained from a woman aged 25 to 39 in good health and CMV-seropositive. The CDR3 runs from the conserved cysteine through the conserved F or W. D genes are given only for firm matches. A clone size is listed for some rows: how often the clone was seen (once, few, many), or a class if it is expanded.

TRBJ1-5 | - | TRBV30 | - | 15 | TGTGCCTGGAGTGGTCCCAGGATTAGCAATCAGCCCCAGCATTTT | CAWSGPRISNQPQHF
TRBJ2-7 | - | TRBV6-5 | - | 11 | TGTGCCAGCAGCCGTGATAGGGAGCAGTACTTC | CASSRDREQYF
TRBJ1-5 | - | TRBV19 | TRBD1 | 14 | TGTGCCAGTAGAGGGACAGGCGGCAATCAGCCCCAGCATTTT | CASRGTGGNQPQHF
TRBJ1-2 | - | TRBV11-2 | TRBD1 | 15 | TGTGCCAGCAGCTTAGTTGGGACAGACTTCTATGGCTACACCTTC | CASSLVGTDFYGYTF
TRBJ1-1 | few | TRBV10-3 | - | 14 | TGTGCCATCAGCACTAAACTCGCCAACACTGAAGCTTTCTTT | CAISTKLANTEAFF
TRBJ2-7 | - | TRBV28 | - | 12 | TGTGCCAGCGCCAGTTTCCCCTACGAGCAGTACTTC | CASASFPYEQYF
TRBJ2-1 | - | TRBV11-2 | TRBD1 | 14 | TGTGCCAGCAGCCTCCGACAGGGTAGAGATGAGCAGTTCTTC | CASSLRQGRDEQFF
TRBJ2-3 | - | TRBV12-5 | TRBD1 | 15 | TGTGCTAGTGGTTTTTGGGACAGGGCCACAGATACGCAGTATTTT | CASGFWDRATDTQYF
TRBJ1-1 | - | TRBV30 | TRBD1 | 15 | TGTGCCTGGGGCCGGACAGGGGGTTCTTACACTGAAGCTTTCTTT | CAWGRTGGSYTEAFF
TRBJ1-2 | - | TRBV30 | TRBD1 | 14 | TGTGCCTGGATCCGTGTTGAGGGGGCCTATGGCTACACCTTC | CAWIRVEGAYGYTF
TRBJ1-2 | once | TRBV11-2 | - | 15 | TGTGCCAGCAGCCGATGGTGGGGGAATCGTTATGGCTACACCTTC | CASSRWWGNRYGYTF
TRBJ1-1 | - | TRBV28 | - | 12 | TGTGCCAGCAGCCGCAACAGGAGGGAAGCTTTCTTT | CASSRNRREAFF
TRBJ2-2 | - | TRBV6-5 | - | 11 | TGTGCCAGCAGCAACACCGGGGAGCTGTTTTTT | CASSNTGELFF
TRBJ2-5 | - | TRBV2 | TRBD1 | 13 | TGTGCCAGCAGCCAGGGGGATCAAGAGACCCAGTACTTC | CASSQGDQETQYF
TRBJ2-2 | - | TRBV27 | - | 14 | TGTGCCAGCAGTTTATCCGTCTCTCCCGGGGAGCTGTTTTTT | CASSLSVSPGELFF
TRBJ2-5 | - | TRBV9 | - | 15 | TGTGCCAGCAGCCCCCATCTGGAATCCGCGGAGACCCAGTACTTC | CASSPHLESAETQYF
TRBJ2-5 | once | TRBV11-2 | - | 14 | TGTGCCAGCAGCTTATTCCCGAAGGAAGAGACCCAGTACTTC | CASSLFPKEETQYF
TRBJ2-1 | - | TRBV29-1 | - | 11 | TGCAGCGTCGGGCGCGACAATGAGCAGTTCTTC | CSVGRDNEQFF
TRBJ1-2 | - | TRBV15 | TRBD1 | 12 | TGTGCCACCTCGGATCGGGACAGGGGCTACACCTTC | CATSDRDRGYTF
TRBJ2-5 | - | TRBV9 | - | 14 | TGTGCCAGCAGCCCAAGGGTAGGTTTGGAGACCCAGTACTTC | CASSPRVGLETQYF
TRBJ2-3 | - | TRBV7-9 | TRBD2 | 19 | TGTGCCAGCAGCCCCCAGGGATCCCTAGCGGGAGAGACTGTAGATACGCAGTATTTT | CASSPQGSLAGETVDTQYF
TRBJ2-6 | - | TRBV27 | - | 17 | TGTGCCAGCAGATCAGGGTTTAAAATCTCTGGGGCCAACGTCCTGACTTTC | CASRSGFKISGANVLTF
TRBJ1-1 | - | TRBV9 | - | 15 | TGTGCCAGCAGCGTAGAGGGGACGTGGGGCACTGAAGCTTTCTTT | CASSVEGTWGTEAFF
TRBJ1-2 | few | TRBV18 | TRBD1 | 14 | TGTGCCAGCTCACCGGGGACAGGGATAAATGGCTACACCTTC | CASSPGTGINGYTF
TRBJ2-7 | - | TRBV27 | - | 15 | TGTGCCAGCAGTTTCGGACGACAACCTACCTACGAGCAGTACTTC | CASSFGRQPTYEQYF
TRBJ2-7 | - | TRBV7-8 | TRBD1 | 16 | TGTGCCAGCAGCCGTCCCCCGGGACAGGGGCGACACGAGCAGTACTTC | CASSRPPGQGRHEQYF
TRBJ2-1 | - | TRBV5-1 | - | 15 | TGCGCCAGCAGGATGAGTAGCGGAGTCTACAATGAGCAGTTCTTC | CASRMSSGVYNEQFF
TRBJ2-7 | - | TRBV7-2 | TRBD2 | 18 | TGTGCCAGCAGCTTAGCGAGCAGGCTAGCGGGAGGGAATCTCGAGCAGTACTTC | CASSLASRLAGGNLEQYF
TRBJ2-1 | - | TRBV30 | - | 14 | TGTGCCTGGAGTGGGGACAACCTCTACAATGAGCAGTTCTTC | CAWSGDNLYNEQFF
TRBJ2-1 | - | TRBV4-2 | - | 13 | TGTGCCAGCAGCCAGAGGGGTCTAGGTTCGGAGTTCTTC | CASSQRGLGSEFF
TRBJ1-1 | - | TRBV27 | - | 13 | TGTGCCAGCATCCTTCGATACGGGTCTGAAGCTTTCTTT | CASILRYGSEAFF
TRBJ2-7 | - | TRBV7-2 | TRBD2 | 15 | TGTGCCAGCAGCTTAGACTCGGGAGGCACCTACGAGCAGTACTTC | CASSLDSGGTYEQYF
TRBJ2-2 | - | TRBV7-6 | TRBD2 | 13 | TGTGCCAGCAGCCAAGCGGGGACCGGGGAGCTGTTTTTT | CASSQAGTGELFF
TRBJ2-7 | - | TRBV7-6 | TRBD2 | 17 | TGTGCCAGCAGCTTAGAAGCGGGAGGTGCCCCCACCTACGAGCAGTACTTC | CASSLEAGGAPTYEQYF
TRBJ1-2 | - | TRBV28 | TRBD1 | 19 | TGTGCCAGCAGCCTACTTGTTGGACAGGGGGCCCCAAAAAACTATGGCTACACCTTC | CASSLLVGQGAPKNYGYTF
TRBJ2-7 | - | TRBV29-1 | TRBD1 | 13 | TGCAGCGTTGAAGAGACAGGGGGCTACGAGCAGTACTTC | CSVEETGGYEQYF
TRBJ2-7 | - | TRBV27 | TRBD1 | 16 | TGTGCCAGCAGTTATCAATACCGGGACAGGGCCTACGAGCAGTACTTC | CASSYQYRDRAYEQYF
TRBJ1-4 | - | TRBV4-1 | - | 11 | TGCGCCAGCAGCCAAGAGGAAAAACTGTTTTTT | CASSQEEKLFF
TRBJ2-2 | - | TRBV7-2 | TRBD2 | 16 | TGTGCCAGCAGCTCGTATAGCGGGAGGGCCCCCGGGGAGCTGTTTTTT | CASSSYSGRAPGELFF
TRBJ2-2 | - | TRBV9 | TRBD1 | 17 | TGTGCCAGCAGCGAAACCGGGACAGGGCGTAACACCGGGGAGCTGTTTTTT | CASSETGTGRNTGELFF
TRBJ2-6 | - | TRBV6-1 | - | 18 | TGTGCCAGCAGTGACCGCGCACTCTCAAGCTCTGGGGCCAACGTCCTGACTTTC | CASSDRALSSSGANVLTF
TRBJ2-7 | - | TRBV11-3 | TRBD2 | 13 | TGTGCCAGCAGCTTGGAGCGGGGGTACGAGCAGTACTTC | CASSLERGYEQYF